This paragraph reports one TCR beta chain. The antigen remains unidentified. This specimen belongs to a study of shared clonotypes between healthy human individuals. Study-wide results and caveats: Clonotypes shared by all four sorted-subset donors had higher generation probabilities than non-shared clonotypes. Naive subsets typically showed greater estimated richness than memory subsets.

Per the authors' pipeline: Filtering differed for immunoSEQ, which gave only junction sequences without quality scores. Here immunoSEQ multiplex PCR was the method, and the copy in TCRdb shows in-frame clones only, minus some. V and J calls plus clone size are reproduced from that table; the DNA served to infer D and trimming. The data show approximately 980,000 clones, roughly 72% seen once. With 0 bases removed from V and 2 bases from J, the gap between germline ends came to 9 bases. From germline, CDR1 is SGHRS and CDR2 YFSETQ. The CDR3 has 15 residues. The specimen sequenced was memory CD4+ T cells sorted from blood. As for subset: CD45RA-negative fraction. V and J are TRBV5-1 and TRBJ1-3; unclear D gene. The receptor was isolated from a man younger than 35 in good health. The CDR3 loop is CASSLESGPGNTIYF. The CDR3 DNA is TGCGCCAGCAGCTTGGAGTCAGGTCCTGGAAACACCATATATTTT.